A single sample is the source of the 21 T cell receptor beta chains below, sequenced in a study of CD8+ T cells in alopecia areata. Isolated RNA was reverse transcribed into cDNA used as the sequencing template. Sequencing was performed with immunoSEQ multiplex PCR; in TCRdb, only in-frame clones are kept and a portion is missing. The sample yields 200,000 to 250,000 clones, around 65% seen once. The treatment was: oral pan-JAK inhibitor, 5-10 mg twice daily. This sample comprised CD4+ T cells sorted from blood, obtained at week 4, from a patient treated with tofacitinib. The receptors were gathered from a human donor with alopecia areata.

This chain links TRBV27 with TRBJ2-7; 10 nucleotides align to TRBD1. J gave up 2 bases and V 5 bases, and 6 bases lay outside the gene matches. Germline V gene sequence: CDR1 MNHEY, CDR2 SMNVEV (reference sequence). The CDR3 has 15 amino acids. This chain's CDR3 is CASSPLGQGTYEQYF. The CDR3 DNA sequence: TGTGCCAGCAGTCCCCTGGGACAGGGGACCTACGAGCAGTACTTC.

This clone has only one observation. Here the CDR3 DNA reads TGTGCCAGCAGATCGGAGGGTAACTCACCCCTCCACTTT. Translating it yields CASRSEGNSPLHF. This chain uses TRBV2 with TRBJ1-6; D call uncertain. The CDR3 is 13 residues long. The V end was cut by 6 bases, the J end by 10 bases, with 13 bases between. Per the germline V gene, CDR1 is SNHLY and CDR2 is FYNNEI.

This clone was picked up a small number of times. This chain joins TRBV29-1 and TRBJ2-3, with D possibly TRBD2 on 6 matching bases. V lost 7 bases and J lost 0, with 14 bases in between. Per germline, CDR1 SQVTM and CDR2 ANQGSEA. CDR3 size: 14 residues. The CDR3 DNA is TGCAGCGCACTGACTAGAGCAAGCACAGATACGCAGTATTTT. As protein: CSALTRASTDTQYF.

This clone was observed a handful of times. V usage is TRBV29-1 and J usage is TRBJ1-2; unclear D gene. V was cut by 6 bases and J by 1 base, with 9 bases left in between. CDR1 is SQVTM and CDR2 is ANQGSEA in the germline V gene. This CDR3 spans 12 amino acids. CDR3 nucleotides: TGCAGCGTCCGGGCAGTTAACTATGGCTACACCTTC. Its protein product is CSVRAVNYGYTF.

The chain carries TRBV30 and TRBJ2-6; 10 nucleotides line up with TRBD1. V shed 3 bases, J shed 0 bases, and the junction held 8 bases outside the gene matches. The CDR3 has 18 residues. Per germline, CDR1 GTSNPN and CDR2 SVGIG (reference sequence). DNA of the CDR3: TGTGCCTGGAGAGGACCGGGACAGGGGAACTCTGGGGCCAACGTCCTGACTTTC. Its translation: CAWRGPGQGNSGANVLTF.

This clone showed up just a few times. The V and J genes are TRBV15 and TRBJ2-3, with D perhaps matching TRBD1 or TRBD2 (5 bases each). The germline V gene has CDR1 LNHNV and CDR2 YYDKDF (reference sequence). The V end lost 3 bases, the J end lost 14 bases, and 15 bases lay between the germline ends. This CDR3 spans 12 amino acids. The CDR3 sequence is CATSREAGQGYF. CDR3 coding DNA: TGTGCCACCAGCAGGGAGGCAGGCCAGGGGTATTTT.

V is TRBV4-2 and J is TRBJ1-5; D is ambiguous. The CDR3 is 14 residues long. V lost 0 bases and J 4 bases, leaving 7 bases between the germline ends. Germline loops: CDR1 LGHNA, CDR2 YNFKEQ. CDR3 protein: CASSQDRRNQPQHF. CDR3 sequence (DNA): TGTGCCAGCAGCCAAGATCGTCGGAATCAGCCCCAGCATTTT.

The chain joins TRBV25-1 to TRBJ1-1, with D possibly matching TRBD1 (6 bases). V dropped 3 bases and J dropped 1 base, with 12 bases sitting between them. Germline loops: CDR1 MGHDK, CDR2 SYGVNS. The CDR3 has 15 residues. The CDR3 reads CASSEDSLPNTEAFF. DNA of the CDR3: TGTGCCAGCAGTGAGGACAGTTTACCGAACACTGAAGCTTTCTTT.

This clone has just a few counts. This chain uses TRBV4-1 with TRBJ2-5, with TRBD2 matching 13 bases. The V gene end was trimmed by 0 bases and the J gene end by 5 bases; junction bases not matched to a gene: 6. The CDR3 totals 17 residues. CDR1 and CDR2 from the germline V gene are MGHRA and YSYEKL. CDR3 DNA sequence: TGCGCCAGCAGCCAAGACGAGGGACTAGCGGGGAAGGAGACCCAGTACTTC. Its protein product is CASSQDEGLAGKETQYF.

This sequence joins TRBV7-9 and TRBJ2-5, with D perhaps matching TRBD1 (5 bases). This CDR3 is built from 16 residues. Between the trimmed V and J ends, which lost 1 base and 3 bases, there was a span of 15 bases. From germline, CDR1 is SEHNR and CDR2 FQNEAQ (reference sequence). CDR3: CASSLGRGITEETQYF. The CDR3 DNA reads as TGTGCCAGCAGCTTAGGAAGGGGAATCACGGAAGAGACCCAGTACTTC.

V gene TRBV29-1 combines with J gene TRBJ2-5, with D perhaps TRBD1 or TRBD2 (6 bases each). Germline values: CDR1 SQVTM, CDR2 ANQGSEA. This CDR3 comprises 12 residues. With 6 bases removed from V and 6 bases from J, the gap between germline ends came to 14 bases. CDR3 sequence (DNA): TGCAGCGTACAGAGGGGGGCGAAGACCCAGTACTTC. Protein sequence: CSVQRGAKTQYF. Drawing the rest from reference TRBV29-1 and TRBJ2-5, the complete variable domain is SAVISQKPSRDICQRGTSLTIQCQVDSQVTMMFWYRQQPGQSLTLIATANQGSEATYESGFVIDKFPISRPNLTFSTLTVSNMSPEDSSIYLCSVQRGAKTQYFGPGTRLLVL.

This clone was seen once. The gene calls are TRBV6-5 and TRBJ2-5; D gene unclear. The CDR3 extends over 13 amino acids. Between the trimmed V and J ends, which lost 2 bases and 5 bases, there was a span of 9 bases. CDR1 and CDR2 (germline): MNHEY, SVGAGI. The CDR3 DNA reads TGTGCCAGCAGTTACGGGGTGGAGGAGACCCAGTACTTC. It encodes CASSYGVEETQYF.

The chain couples TRBV11-2 to TRBJ2-3; 14 nucleotides match TRBD2. The germline gives CDR1 SGHAT, CDR2 FQNNGV. Trimming cost V 5 bases and J 6 bases; bases outside gene matches: 7. The CDR3 runs to 16 residues. CDR3 region: CASSQTSGGAADTQYF. DNA of the CDR3: TGTGCCAGCAGCCAGACTAGCGGGGGGGCCGCCGATACGCAGTATTTT.

A few counts support this clone. CDR3 loop: CASSRDGGGNQPQHF. CDR3 sequence (DNA): TGTGCCAGCAGTAGGGACGGAGGCGGCAATCAGCCCCAGCATTTT. The rearrangement uses TRBV2 and TRBJ1-5; D may be TRBD1 (5 bases). Deletions cut 5 bases from V and 2 bases from J, with 13 bases between. The germline V gene has CDR1 SNHLY and CDR2 FYNNEI. The CDR3 is 15 amino acids.

CDR3 protein: CASSPWTEIPPMNTEAFF. CDR3 in DNA: TGTGCCAGCAGCCCATGGACGGAGATTCCCCCTATGAACACTGAAGCTTTCTTT. This rearrangement joins TRBV9 to TRBJ1-1; no clear D gene. V gave up 4 bases and J gave up 0 bases, with 22 bases separating them. Per the germline V gene, CDR1 is SGDLS and CDR2 is YYNGEE. CDR3 length: 18 amino acids.

Comments on this clone: The junction differs from germline at one of its ends, possibly a read error. The rearrangement uses TRBV9 and TRBJ2-3; 7 nucleotides match TRBD2. Germline V gene data show CDR1 as SGDLS and CDR2 as YYNGEE. This CDR3 has 12 residues. The CDR3 protein is CASSVVGGEEVF. The CDR3 coding sequence is TGTGCCAGCAGCGTAGTTGGGGGGGAGGAAGTTTTT.

The chain recombines TRBV29-1 with TRBJ2-5, with D tentatively TRBD1 (5 bases). V was clipped by 7 bases and J by 2 bases, with 11 bases between them. The V gene's germline CDR1 is SQVTM and CDR2 ANQGSEA. The CDR3 is 12 amino acids. CDR3 in amino acids: CSGRQLQETQYF. CDR3 DNA sequence: TGCAGCGGGCGACAGTTACAAGAGACCCAGTACTTC.

This chain joins TRBV30 and TRBJ2-2; no clear D. This CDR3 spans 12 amino acids. Germline-derived CDR1 and CDR2 are GTSNPN and SVGIG (reference sequence). Trimming shortened V by 3 bases and J by 1 base, and 3 bases separated the two germline ends. The CDR3 is CAWSVNTGELFF. CDR3 sequence (DNA): TGTGCCTGGAGCGTGAACACCGGGGAGCTGTTTTTT. The full variable domain, rest sourced from reference TRBV30 and TRBJ2-2, is SQTIHQWPATLVQPVGSPLSLECTVEGTSNPNLYWYRQAAGRGLQLLFYSVGIGQISSEVPQNLSASRPQDRQFILSSKKLLLSDSGFYLCAWSVNTGELFFGEGSRLTVL.

This clone was counted a single time. V usage is TRBV27 and J usage is TRBJ1-2, with 10 bases lining up with TRBD1. Germline lookup yields CDR1 MNHEY and CDR2 SMNVEV (reference sequence). This CDR3 contains 15 residues. Germline trimming cut 4 bases from V and 6 bases from J; bases unmatched to any gene: 8. In DNA, the CDR3 is TGTGCCAGCAGTTCCCCTTCGACAGGGGGCCATGGCTACACCTTC. Its protein product is CASSSPSTGGHGYTF.

The rearrangement links TRBV25-1 to TRBJ1-1, with D hard to call. Germline CDR1 MGHDK, CDR2 SYGVNS. Trimming shortened V by 3 bases and J by 11 bases, and 10 bases separated the two germline ends. The CDR3 is made up of 11 amino acids. Written as DNA, the CDR3 is TGTGCCAGCAGTGATGCCAAGAGGGCTTTCTTT. As protein: CASSDAKRAFF.

This clone was counted a few times. CDR3 protein: CASSLSPSTPPTDTQYF. The CDR3 bases are TGTGCCAGCAGCTTATCCCCTAGCACGCCCCCCACAGATACGCAGTATTTT. The V gene is TRBV11-2, the J gene TRBJ2-3, with a possible D match to TRBD2 (5 bases). CDR3 size: 17 residues. V lost 2 bases, J lost 2 bases, and 17 bases lay in between. Per germline, CDR1 SGHAT and CDR2 FQNNGV. The complete variable domain, with remaining parts taken from reference TRBV11-2 and TRBJ2-3, reads EAGVAQSPRYKIIEKRQSVAFWCNPISGHATLYWYQQILGQGPKLLIQFQNNGVVDDSQLPKDRFSAERLKGVDSTLKIQPAKLEDSAVYLCASSLSPSTPPTDTQYFGPGTRLTVL.